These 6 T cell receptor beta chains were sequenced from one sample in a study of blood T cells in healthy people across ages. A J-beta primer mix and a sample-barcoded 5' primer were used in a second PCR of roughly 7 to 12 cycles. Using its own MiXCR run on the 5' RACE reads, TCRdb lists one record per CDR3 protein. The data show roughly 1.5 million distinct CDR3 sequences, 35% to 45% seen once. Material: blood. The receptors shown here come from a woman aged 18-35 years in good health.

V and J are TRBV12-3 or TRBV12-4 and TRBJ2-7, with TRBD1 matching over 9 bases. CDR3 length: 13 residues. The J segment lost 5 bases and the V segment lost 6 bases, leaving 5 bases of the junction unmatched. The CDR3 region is CASRDRGSHEQYF. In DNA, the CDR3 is TGTGCCAGCAGGGACAGGGGATCCCACGAGCAGTACTTC.

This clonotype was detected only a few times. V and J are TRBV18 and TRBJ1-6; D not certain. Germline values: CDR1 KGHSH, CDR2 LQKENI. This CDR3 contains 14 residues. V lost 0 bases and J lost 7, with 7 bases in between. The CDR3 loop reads CASSPPANNSPLHF. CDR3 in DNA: TGTGCCAGCTCACCACCTGCTAACAATTCACCCCTCCACTTT.

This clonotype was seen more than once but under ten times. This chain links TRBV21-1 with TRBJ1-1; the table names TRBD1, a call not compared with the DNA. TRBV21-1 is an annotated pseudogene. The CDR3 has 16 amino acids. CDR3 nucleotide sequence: TGTGCCAGCAGCAAGGCGGCAGGGAGTGTGAACACTGAAGCTTTCTTT. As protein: CASSKAAGSVNTEAFF.

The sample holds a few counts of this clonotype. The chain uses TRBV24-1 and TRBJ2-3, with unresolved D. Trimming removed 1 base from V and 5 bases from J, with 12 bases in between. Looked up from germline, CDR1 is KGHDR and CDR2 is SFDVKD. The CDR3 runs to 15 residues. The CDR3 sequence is CATSDFTGSEDTQYF. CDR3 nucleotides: TGTGCCACCAGTGATTTTACCGGGTCGGAAGATACGCAGTATTTT.

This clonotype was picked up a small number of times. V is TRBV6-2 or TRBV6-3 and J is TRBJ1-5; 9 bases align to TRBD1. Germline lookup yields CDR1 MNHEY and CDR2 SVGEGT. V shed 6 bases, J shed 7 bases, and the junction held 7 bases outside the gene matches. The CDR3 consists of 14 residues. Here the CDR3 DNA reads TGTGCCAGCAGCGGAAGGGACAGGGTCCAGCCCCAGCATTTT. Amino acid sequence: CASSGRDRVQPQHF.

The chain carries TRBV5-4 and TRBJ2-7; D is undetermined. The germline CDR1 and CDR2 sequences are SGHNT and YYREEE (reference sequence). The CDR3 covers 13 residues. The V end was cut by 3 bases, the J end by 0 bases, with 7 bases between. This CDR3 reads CASSSYGSYEQYF. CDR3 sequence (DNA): TGTGCCAGCAGCTCTTACGGCTCCTACGAGCAGTACTTC.